These 11 T cell receptor beta chains originate from one sample sequenced in a study of T-cell memory formation after mild COVID-19. MiXCR was run by TCRdb on the 5' RACE reads, yielding one entry per CDR3 protein. This table holds just over 400,000 distinct CDR3 sequences, 20% to 30% found once. The sample was PBMCs or a T cell subset sorted from them (not recorded which). The source of these receptors is an adult woman who had mild COVID-19 (a few samples of this study predate the infection). Cell type and time point are not known.

This clonotype was picked up a small number of times. The genes are TRBV3-1 and TRBJ2-2; D is unclear. Germline CDR1 and CDR2: LGHDT and YNNKEL (reference sequence). The CDR3 runs to 16 residues. The germline V and J ends were trimmed by 1 base and 3 bases, with 12 bases remaining between them. This chain's CDR3 is CASSQVGNSYTGELFF. The CDR3 DNA sequence: TGTGCCAGCAGCCAAGTTGGGAACAGCTACACCGGGGAGCTGTTTTTT. The full variable domain, with the rest looked up from reference TRBV3-1 and TRBJ2-2, is DTAVSQTPKYLVTQMGNDKSIKCEQNLGHDTMYWYKQDSKKFLKIMFSYNNKELIINETVPNRFSPKSPDKAHLNLHINSLELGDSAVYFCASSQVGNSYTGELFFGEGSRLTVL.

This clonotype has only a few counts. The chain joins TRBV24-1 to TRBJ2-4; TRBD1 agrees at 7 bases. CDR3 length: 20 residues. Germline V lookup: CDR1 KGHDR, CDR2 SFDVKD. V shed 4 bases and J 0 bases; nucleotides not matched to a gene: 17. CDR3 loop: CATSDNFPGTALLAKNIQYF. Here the CDR3 DNA reads TGTGCCACCAGTGACAACTTTCCCGGGACAGCGTTACTAGCCAAAAACATTCAGTACTTC.

The chain uses TRBV6-1 and TRBJ1-1; D uncertain. The CDR3 runs 11 residues. With 8 bases removed from V and 7 bases from J, the gap between germline ends came to 11 bases. Germline V gives CDR1 MNHNS, CDR2 SASEGT. Here the CDR3 reads CASWIRGEAFF. The CDR3 nucleotides are TGTGCCAGCTGGATACGGGGTGAAGCTTTCTTT.

V gene TRBV5-5 combines with J gene TRBJ1-2; TRBD1 matches 7 bases. The germline gives CDR1 SGHKS, CDR2 YYEKEE (reference sequence). The CDR3 spans 15 residues. The ends lost 0 bases at V and 6 bases at J; junction bases unmatched: 8. CDR3 bases: TGTGCCAGCAGCTTGGTTCAGGGGGACCTAAATGGCTACACCTTC. Translated: CASSLVQGDLNGYTF.

The J gene is TRBJ2-3, the V gene TRBV30, with TRBD1 as a possible D gene (6 bases). V was cut by 5 bases and J by 4 bases, with 16 bases left in between. The germline CDR1 and CDR2 sequences are GTSNPN and SVGIG (reference sequence). The CDR3 runs 14 residues. The CDR3 region is CAWEAGVGPDTQYF. As DNA, the CDR3 is TGTGCCTGGGAAGCAGGGGTGGGCCCAGATACGCAGTATTTT.

The table lists this clonotype with a few counts. The chain uses TRBV20-1 and TRBJ2-7; D unresolved. V was pared by 6 bases and J by 3 bases, with 9 bases between. The germline gives CDR1 DFQATT, CDR2 SNEGSKA (reference sequence). The CDR3 loop spans 11 amino acids. The CDR3 DNA follows: TGCAGTGCCTTCGAAAACTACGAGCAGTACTTC. It is translated as CSAFENYEQYF.

The chain joins TRBV4-1 to TRBJ1-6; D is possibly TRBD1 (5 bases). This CDR3 spans 15 amino acids. Trimming pared 4 bases from V and 5 bases from J, leaving 12 bases between. Per the germline V gene, CDR1 is MGHRA and CDR2 is YSYEKL. DNA for the CDR3: TGCGCCAGCAGCCTCCGGTTGGGGGATAATTCACCCCTCCACTTT. Protein: CASSLRLGDNSPLHF.

The table lists this clonotype with a few counts. This sequence joins TRBV20-1 and TRBJ2-3, with TRBD2 matching 11 bases. The CDR3 is made up of 16 amino acids. Germline CDR1 reads DFQATT; CDR2 reads SNEGSKA (reference sequence). The V gene end was trimmed by 3 bases and the J gene end by 2 bases; junction bases not matched to a gene: 7. The DNA of the CDR3 is TGCAGTGCTAGGGAACTACTAGCGGGGGTCACAGATACGCAGTATTTT. Amino acid sequence: CSARELLAGVTDTQYF.

The chain combines TRBV7-2 with TRBJ1-1; 7 nucleotides line up with TRBD1. CDR1 is SGHTA, CDR2 FQGNSA, per germline. The V segment lost 5 bases and the J segment 2 bases; nucleotides outside the gene matches: 5. This CDR3 has 14 amino acids. The CDR3 protein is CASSTGTANTEAFF. In DNA form, the CDR3 reads TGTGCCAGCAGCACGGGGACAGCCAACACTGAAGCTTTCTTT.

This clonotype was detected a few times. V gene TRBV7-8 combines with J gene TRBJ2-5; 10 bases align to TRBD2. With V trimmed by 3 bases and J by 7 bases, 5 bases remained unmatched. Germline V gene lookup returns CDR1 SGHVS and CDR2 FQNEAQ. The CDR3 is made up of 14 amino acids. The CDR3, as DNA: TGTGCCAGCAGCTTCCGGACTAGCGGAGGGACCCAGTACTTC. Translating it yields CASSFRTSGGTQYF.

This clonotype has more than one count but fewer than ten. The chain carries TRBV7-6 and TRBJ2-3; D gene unclear. This CDR3 is 15 amino acids long. Germline assignment: CDR1 SGHVS and CDR2 FNYEAQ. The V end was cut by 5 bases, the J end by 0 bases, with 12 bases between. The CDR3 region is CASSDGYSSTDTQYF. The DNA of the CDR3 is TGTGCCAGCAGCGACGGATATTCTAGCACAGATACGCAGTATTTT.